This T cell receptor beta chain comes out of a study of blood T cell repertoires in COVID-19. Study as a whole: The United States, Italy and Spain supplied acute and convalescent COVID-19 samples. Sources were T cells, B-cell-depleted T cells, or PBMCs; the material itself was cDNA or gDNA.

Authors' processing steps: Reference gene primers were amplified, and this amplification served to estimate nucleated cell counts. Data came from immunoSEQ multiplex PCR; TCRdb stores just in-frame clones and leaves some out. Clonal size and the V and J genes are those of that table, whereas D and trimming came from the DNA. This sample carries some 280,000 clones, approximately 90% of them seen once, and the ten largest clones take around 3%. In germline, CDR1 is MNHNS, CDR2 SASEGT. The CDR3 is 16 residues long. V lost 3 bases to trimming and J lost 4 bases; unmatched junction nucleotides: 11. The source material was peripheral blood. The sequence was collected from a woman aged 25 to 39 with active or convalescent COVID-19. The chain joins TRBV6-1 to TRBJ1-2, with 7 bases aligning to TRBD1. The CDR3 sequence: CASSESLTGTAYGYTF. CDR3 DNA: TGTGCCAGCAGTGAGTCGCTGACCGGGACAGCCTATGGCTACACCTTC.